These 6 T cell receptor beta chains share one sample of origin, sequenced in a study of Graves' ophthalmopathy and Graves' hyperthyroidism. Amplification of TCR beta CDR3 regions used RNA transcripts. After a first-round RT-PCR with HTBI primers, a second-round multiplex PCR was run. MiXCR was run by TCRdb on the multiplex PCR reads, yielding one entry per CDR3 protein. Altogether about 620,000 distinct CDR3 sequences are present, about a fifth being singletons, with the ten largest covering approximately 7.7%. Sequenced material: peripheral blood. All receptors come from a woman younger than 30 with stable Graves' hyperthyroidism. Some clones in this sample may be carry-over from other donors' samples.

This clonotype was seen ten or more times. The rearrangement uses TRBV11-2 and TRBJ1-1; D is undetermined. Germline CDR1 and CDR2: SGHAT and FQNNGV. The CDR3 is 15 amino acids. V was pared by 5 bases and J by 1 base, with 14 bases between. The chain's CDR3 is CASSRSGSPNTEAFF. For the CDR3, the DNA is TGTGCCAGCAGCCGTTCGGGGTCCCCGAACACTGAAGCTTTCTTT.

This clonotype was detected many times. The CDR3 region has the DNA TGCAGTGCTACTGGACAGGCTTACTACGAGCAGTACTTC. It encodes CSATGQAYYEQYF. The rearrangement uses TRBV20-1 and TRBJ2-7; TRBD1 agrees at 7 bases. The CDR3 sequence is 13 residues long. The germline V gene has CDR1 DFQATT and CDR2 SNEGSKA (reference sequence). V shed 4 bases and J 3 bases; nucleotides not matched to a gene: 6.

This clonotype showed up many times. CDR3 residues: CASLRLGGWYSEAFF. The CDR3 DNA reads as TGTGCCAGCCTCAGGCTGGGAGGGTGGTACTCTGAAGCTTTCTTT. The chain couples TRBV19 to TRBJ1-1, with D unresolved. Germline CDR1 is LNHDA and CDR2 is SQIVND (reference sequence). Deletions cut 9 bases from V and 6 bases from J, with 23 bases between. This CDR3 is 15 amino acids long.

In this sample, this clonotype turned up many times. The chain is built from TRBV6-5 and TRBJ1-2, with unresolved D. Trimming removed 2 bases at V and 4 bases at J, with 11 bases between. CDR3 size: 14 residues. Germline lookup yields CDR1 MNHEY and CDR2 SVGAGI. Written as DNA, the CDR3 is TGTGCCAGCAGTTACCCGGCAGGCATCTATGGCTACACCTTC. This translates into CASSYPAGIYGYTF.

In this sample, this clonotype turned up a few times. CDR3 protein: CASSLGTGLPTEAFF. The CDR3 nucleotides read TGTGCCAGCAGCCTGGGGACAGGACTTCCCACTGAAGCTTTCTTT. The rearrangement joins TRBV5-8 to TRBJ1-1, with 8 positions matching TRBD1. Germline CDR1 SGHTS, CDR2 YDEGEE. With V trimmed by 4 bases and J by 4 bases, 9 bases remained unmatched. This CDR3 comprises 15 residues.

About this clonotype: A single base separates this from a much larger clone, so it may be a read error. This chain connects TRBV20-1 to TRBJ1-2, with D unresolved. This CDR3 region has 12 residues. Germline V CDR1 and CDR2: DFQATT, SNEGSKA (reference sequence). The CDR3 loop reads CSARAWEYGYSF. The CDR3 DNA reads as TGCAGTGCTAGAGCCTGGGAGTATGGCTACAGCTTC.